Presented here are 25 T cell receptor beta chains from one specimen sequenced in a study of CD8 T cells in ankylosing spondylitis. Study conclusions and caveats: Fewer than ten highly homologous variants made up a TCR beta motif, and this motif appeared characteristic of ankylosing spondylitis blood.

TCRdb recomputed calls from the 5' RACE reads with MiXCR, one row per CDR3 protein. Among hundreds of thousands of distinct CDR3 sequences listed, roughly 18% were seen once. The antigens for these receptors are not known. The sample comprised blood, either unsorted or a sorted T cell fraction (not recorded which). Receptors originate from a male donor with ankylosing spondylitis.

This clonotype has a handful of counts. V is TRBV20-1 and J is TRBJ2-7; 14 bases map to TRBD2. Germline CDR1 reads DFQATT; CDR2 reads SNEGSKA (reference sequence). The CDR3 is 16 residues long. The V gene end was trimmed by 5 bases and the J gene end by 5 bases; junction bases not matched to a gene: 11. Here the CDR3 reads CSAGIPGLAGEDEQYF. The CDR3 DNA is TGCAGTGCTGGGATACCGGGACTAGCGGGAGAGGACGAGCAGTACTTC.

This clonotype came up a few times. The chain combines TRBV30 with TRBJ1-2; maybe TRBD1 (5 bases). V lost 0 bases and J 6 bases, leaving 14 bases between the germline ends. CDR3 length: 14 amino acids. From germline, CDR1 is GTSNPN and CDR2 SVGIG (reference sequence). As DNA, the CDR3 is TGTGCCTGGAGTGTACTGGTTGGGGGGAATGGCTACACCTTC. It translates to CAWSVLVGGNGYTF.

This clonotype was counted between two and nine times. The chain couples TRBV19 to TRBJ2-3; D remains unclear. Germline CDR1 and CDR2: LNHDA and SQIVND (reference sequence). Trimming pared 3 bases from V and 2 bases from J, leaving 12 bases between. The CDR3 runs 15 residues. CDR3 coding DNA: TGTGCCAGTAGTATTCGGCAGGCCGCCACAGATACGCAGTATTTT. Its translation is CASSIRQAATDTQYF. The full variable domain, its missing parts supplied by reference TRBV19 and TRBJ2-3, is DGGITQSPKYLFRKEGQNVTLSCEQNLNHDAMYWYRQDPGQGLRLIYYSQIVNDFQKGDIAEGYSVSREKKESFPLTVTSAQKNPTAFYLCASSIRQAATDTQYFGPGTRLTVL.

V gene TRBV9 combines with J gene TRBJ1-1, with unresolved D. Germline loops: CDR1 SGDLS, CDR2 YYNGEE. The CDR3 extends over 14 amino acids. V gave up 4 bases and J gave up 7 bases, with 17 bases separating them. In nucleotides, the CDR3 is TGTGCCAGCAGCCCATTTTCGACGCCTATTGAAGCTTTCTTT. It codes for CASSPFSTPIEAFF.

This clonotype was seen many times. The CDR3 DNA reads as TGTGCCAGCAGCCGAAGTGGGGATGAAGCTTTCTTT. Its protein is CASSRSGDEAFF. The chain carries TRBV6-5 and TRBJ1-1, with D hard to call. The V end was cut by 6 bases, the J end by 7 bases, with 12 bases between. The V gene's germline CDR1 is MNHEY and CDR2 SVGAGI. The CDR3 has 12 residues.

The CDR3 DNA follows: TGCAGTGCTAGAGCTTTCAATGAGCAGTTCTTC. It codes for CSARAFNEQFF. The V call is TRBV20-1, the J call TRBJ2-1; no definite D call. CDR1 is DFQATT, CDR2 SNEGSKA, per germline (reference sequence). There are 11 residues in the CDR3. Trimming took 1 base from V and 6 from J, leaving 4 bases between them.

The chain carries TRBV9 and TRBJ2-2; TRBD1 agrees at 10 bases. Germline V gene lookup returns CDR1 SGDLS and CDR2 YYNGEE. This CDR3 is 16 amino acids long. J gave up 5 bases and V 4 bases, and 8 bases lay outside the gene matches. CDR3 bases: TGTGCCAGCAGCCGGCGAGGACAGGGGGTTACCGGGGAGCTGTTTTTT. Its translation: CASSRRGQGVTGELFF.

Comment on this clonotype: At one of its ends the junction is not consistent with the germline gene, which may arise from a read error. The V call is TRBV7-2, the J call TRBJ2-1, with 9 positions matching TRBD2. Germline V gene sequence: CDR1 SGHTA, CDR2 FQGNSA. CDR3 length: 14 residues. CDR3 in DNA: TGTGCCAGCAGCTTAGTGCTTCTAGCGGGATTCGCGGTCTTC. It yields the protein CASSLVLLAGFAVF.

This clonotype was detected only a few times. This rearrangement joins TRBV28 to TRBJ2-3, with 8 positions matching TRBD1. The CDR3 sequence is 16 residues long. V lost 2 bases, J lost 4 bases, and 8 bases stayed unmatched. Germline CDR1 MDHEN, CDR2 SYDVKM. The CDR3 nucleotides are TGTGCCAGCAGTTTAGGAAGGACAGGGTTTCCAGATACGCAGTATTTT. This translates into CASSLGRTGFPDTQYF.

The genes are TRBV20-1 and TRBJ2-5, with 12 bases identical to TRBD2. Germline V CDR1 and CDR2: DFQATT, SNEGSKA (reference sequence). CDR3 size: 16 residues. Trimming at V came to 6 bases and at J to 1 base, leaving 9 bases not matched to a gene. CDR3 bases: TGCAGTGCCCAGACTAGCGGGAGCCACGCCCAAGAGACCCAGTACTTC. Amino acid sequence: CSAQTSGSHAQETQYF.

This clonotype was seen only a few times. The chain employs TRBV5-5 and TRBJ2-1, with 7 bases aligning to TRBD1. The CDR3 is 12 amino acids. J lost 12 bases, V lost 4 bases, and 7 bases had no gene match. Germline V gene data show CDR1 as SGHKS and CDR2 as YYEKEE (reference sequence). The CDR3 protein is CASSQQGLWQFF. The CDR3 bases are TGTGCCAGCAGCCAACAGGGGTTGTGGCAGTTCTTC.

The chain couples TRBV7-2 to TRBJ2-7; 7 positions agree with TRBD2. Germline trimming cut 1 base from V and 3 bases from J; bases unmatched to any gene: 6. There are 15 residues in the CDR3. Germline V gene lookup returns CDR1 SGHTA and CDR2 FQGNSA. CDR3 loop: CASSLGPSGDYEQYF. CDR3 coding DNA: TGTGCCAGCAGCTTAGGGCCTAGCGGAGACTACGAGCAGTACTTC.

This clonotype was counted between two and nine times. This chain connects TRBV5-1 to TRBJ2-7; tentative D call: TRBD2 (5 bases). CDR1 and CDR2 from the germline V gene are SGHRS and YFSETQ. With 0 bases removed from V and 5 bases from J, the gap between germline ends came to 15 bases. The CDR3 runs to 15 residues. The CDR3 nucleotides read TGCGCCAGCAGCTTGGCCCTTTCCGGCGGGCACGAGCAGTACTTC. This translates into CASSLALSGGHEQYF.

The CDR3 nucleotides read TGTGCCAGCAGCTTAGTCGAGTACTACGAGCAGTACTTC. This codes for CASSLVEYYEQYF. The rearrangement joins TRBV7-8 to TRBJ2-7; D unclear. Per germline, CDR1 SGHVS and CDR2 FQNEAQ. V gave up 1 base and J gave up 3 bases, with 7 bases separating them. The CDR3 runs 13 residues.

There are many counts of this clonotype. DNA for the CDR3: TGTGCCAGCAGTTCCGTTACCAGGACAGGCTTGGGAAACTACGAGCAGTACTTC. This translates into CASSSVTRTGLGNYEQYF. The chain couples TRBV28 to TRBJ2-7; 7 bases align to TRBD1. Germline V lookup: CDR1 MDHEN, CDR2 SYDVKM. This CDR3 comprises 18 residues. The ends lost 4 bases at V and 3 bases at J; junction bases unmatched: 18.

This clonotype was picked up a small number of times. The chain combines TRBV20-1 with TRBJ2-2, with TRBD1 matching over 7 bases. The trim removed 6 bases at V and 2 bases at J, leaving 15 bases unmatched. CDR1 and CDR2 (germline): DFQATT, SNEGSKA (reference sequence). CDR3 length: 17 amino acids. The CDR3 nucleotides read TGCAGTGCCCGGGGACAGACCTACCAACTTAACACCGGGGAGCTGTTTTTT. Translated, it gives CSARGQTYQLNTGELFF.

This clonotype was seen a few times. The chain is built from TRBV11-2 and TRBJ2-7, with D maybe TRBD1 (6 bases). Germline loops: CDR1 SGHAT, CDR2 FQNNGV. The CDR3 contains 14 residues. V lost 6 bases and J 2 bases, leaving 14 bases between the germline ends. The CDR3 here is CASRRPGQAYEQYF. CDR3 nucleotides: TGTGCCAGCAGGCGACCGGGACAAGCCTACGAGCAGTACTTC.

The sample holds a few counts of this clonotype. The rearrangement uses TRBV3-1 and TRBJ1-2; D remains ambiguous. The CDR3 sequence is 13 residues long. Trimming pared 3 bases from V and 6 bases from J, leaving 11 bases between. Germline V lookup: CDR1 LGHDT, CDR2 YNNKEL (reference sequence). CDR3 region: CASSHQTRHGYTF. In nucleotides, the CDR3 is TGTGCCAGCAGCCACCAGACTAGGCATGGCTACACCTTC.

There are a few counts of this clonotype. The CDR3 spells CASSEMTPPYEQYF. The DNA for the CDR3 is TGTGCCAGCAGTGAAATGACGCCACCCTACGAGCAGTACTTC. This chain links TRBV28 with TRBJ2-7; D remains unclear. Germline loops: CDR1 MDHEN, CDR2 SYDVKM. The CDR3 runs to 14 residues. V was pared by 5 bases and J by 2 bases, with 13 bases between.

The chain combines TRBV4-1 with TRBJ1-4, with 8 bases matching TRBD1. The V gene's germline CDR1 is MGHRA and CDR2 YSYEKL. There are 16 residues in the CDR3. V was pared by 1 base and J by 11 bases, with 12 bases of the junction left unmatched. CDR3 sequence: CASSQGGQVPMRKLFF. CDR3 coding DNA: TGCGCCAGCAGCCAAGGGGGACAGGTACCTATGAGGAAACTGTTTTTT.

The DNA of the CDR3 is TGTGCCAGCAGCCGGAACTTGGGGGCAGATCAGCCCCAGCATTTT. This translates into CASSRNLGADQPQHF. The chain recombines TRBV4-2 with TRBJ1-5; a possible D gene is TRBD1 (6 bases). V was trimmed by 4 bases and J by 5 bases, leaving 15 bases between them. The germline V gene has CDR1 LGHNA and CDR2 YNFKEQ. This CDR3 spans 15 amino acids.

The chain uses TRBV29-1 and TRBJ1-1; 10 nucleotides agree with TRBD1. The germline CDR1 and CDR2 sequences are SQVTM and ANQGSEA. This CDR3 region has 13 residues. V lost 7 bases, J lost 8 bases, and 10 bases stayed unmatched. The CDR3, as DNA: TGCAGCGCCGGGGACAGGGGAGGCTGGGAAGCTTTCTTT. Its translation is CSAGDRGGWEAFF. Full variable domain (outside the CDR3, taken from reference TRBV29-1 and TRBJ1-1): SAVISQKPSRDICQRGTSLTIQCQVDSQVTMMFWYRQQPGQSLTLIATANQGSEATYESGFVIDKFPISRPNLTFSTLTVSNMSPEDSSIYLCSAGDRGGWEAFFGQGTRLTVV.

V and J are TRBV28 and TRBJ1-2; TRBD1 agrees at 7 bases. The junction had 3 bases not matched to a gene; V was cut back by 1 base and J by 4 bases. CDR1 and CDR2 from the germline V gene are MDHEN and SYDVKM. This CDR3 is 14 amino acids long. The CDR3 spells CASSLSTGAYGYTF. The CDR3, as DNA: TGTGCCAGCAGTTTATCTACAGGGGCCTATGGCTACACCTTC.

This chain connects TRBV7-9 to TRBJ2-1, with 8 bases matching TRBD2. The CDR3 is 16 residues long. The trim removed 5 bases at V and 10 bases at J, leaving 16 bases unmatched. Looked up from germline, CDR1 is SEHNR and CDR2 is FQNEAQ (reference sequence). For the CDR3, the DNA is TGTGCCAGCAGCCCCCCCGGGACTAGGCTCCCAGTGGAGCAGTTCTTC. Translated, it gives CASSPPGTRLPVEQFF.

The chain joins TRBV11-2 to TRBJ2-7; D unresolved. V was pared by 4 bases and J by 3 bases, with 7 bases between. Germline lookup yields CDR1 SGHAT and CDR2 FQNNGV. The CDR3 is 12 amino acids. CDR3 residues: CASSSLGYEQYF. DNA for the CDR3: TGTGCCAGCAGCTCCCTAGGCTACGAGCAGTACTTC.